This is a list of T cell receptor beta chains from one sample in a study of blood T cells in healthy people across ages. One entry per CDR3 protein results from TCRdb running MiXCR on the 5' RACE reads. The sample carries 1 million or so distinct CDR3 sequences, under 45% recorded once. Sequencing used blood. These receptors all come from a woman aged 55-69 years in good health. Both conserved end residues are part of each CDR3. The order of the fields is V gene, CDR3 protein.

>TRBV28
CASRVPGEQYF
>TRBV7-6
CASSLGVGSGSSYEQYF
>TRBV3-1
CASSQDDGRAETQYF
>TRBV6-5
CASSYGERVSVAKNIQYF
>TRBV6-1
CASRGTSGNYEQYF
>TRBV24-1
CATSDRDYEQYF
>TRBV11-1
CASSWGLAGNNEQYF
>TRBV20-1
CSARDAKTGIVTEAFF
>TRBV25-1
CASSAVNYSSHEQFF
>TRBV27
CASSLGGSWETQYF
>TRBV13
CASSRLRETQYF
>TRBV16
CASSPGTAQETQYF
>TRBV6-2/TRBV6-3
CASSEYSVRGEQYF
>TRBV20-1
CSARQGSYQPQHF
>TRBV9
CASSVGLAGAIDLETQYF
>TRBV27
CASSLSGVAGANVLTF
>TRBV4-2
CASSQERAGVGTDTQYF